This TCR beta chain was sequenced in a study of metastatic and nonmetastatic thyroid tumors. Study as a whole: The authors compared repertoires across blood and tumor or nodule tissue from malignant and benign thyroid patients. Whole-study results and caveats: Significantly higher TCR beta diversity was reportedly seen in malignant thyroid tumors than benign nodules, in blood and tumor.

Before thyroid surgery, none of the patients had received any treatment. This clone showed up many times. The antigen is undetermined. At the DNA level, this CDR3 is encoded by other sequences in the same sample as well. The CDR3 loop spans 15 amino acids. With V trimmed by 6 bases and J by 2 bases, 5 bases remained unmatched. In the study's own analysis: Between-group CDR3 differences, defined by clinicopathological status, yielded a distant-metastasis classifier for papillary thyroid cancer. Using MiXCR, TCRdb reanalyzed the PCR reads. For this entry, the V and J calls and clone size follow TCRdb and not the study's own pipeline. The table has approximately 41,000 clones, 20% to 25% seen once.

The source material was tumor tissue. This rearrangement joins TRBV12-3 or TRBV12-4 to TRBJ2-1, with TRBD1 matching over 9 bases. The TCR sequence derives from a female donor with papillary thyroid cancer or a benign thyroid nodule (not recorded which). Some clones in this sample may be carry-over from other donors' samples. CDR3 sequence (DNA): TGTGCCAGCAGCCGACAGGGGGGGACCTACAATGAGCAGTTCTTC. Amino acids: CASSRQGGTYNEQFF.